The present T cell receptor beta chain was sequenced within a study of breast tumors, draining lymph nodes, adjacent tissues. Study-level results: Tumor repertoires ranked between lymph nodes and nontumor tissue in diversity, with V and J gene preferences. Data only fit, rather than demonstrated, lymph node origin of most tumor T cells.

This clonotype occurred many times. Its target is not known. TCRdb processed the multiplex PCR reads anew with MiXCR; each CDR3 protein has one entry. The table shows 85,000 to 130,000 distinct CDR3 sequences, with 21% occurring only once. Axillary draining lymph nodes of breast cancer patients supplied the node samples. The CDR3 covers 15 residues. Germline V gene lookup returns CDR1 LGHDT and CDR2 YNNKEL (reference sequence). Trimming pared 1 base from V and 7 bases from J, leaving 16 bases between. The TCR was taken from a female donor with breast cancer. Some clones in this sample may be carry-over from other donors' samples. This chain joins TRBV3-1 and TRBJ1-2, with a possible D match to TRBD1 (5 bases). The sequencing input was axillary lymph node tissue. The CDR3 DNA follows: TGTGCCAGCAGCCAAGGATTTGGGGGTAGCGGTGGCTACACCTTC. It encodes CASSQGFGGSGGYTF.